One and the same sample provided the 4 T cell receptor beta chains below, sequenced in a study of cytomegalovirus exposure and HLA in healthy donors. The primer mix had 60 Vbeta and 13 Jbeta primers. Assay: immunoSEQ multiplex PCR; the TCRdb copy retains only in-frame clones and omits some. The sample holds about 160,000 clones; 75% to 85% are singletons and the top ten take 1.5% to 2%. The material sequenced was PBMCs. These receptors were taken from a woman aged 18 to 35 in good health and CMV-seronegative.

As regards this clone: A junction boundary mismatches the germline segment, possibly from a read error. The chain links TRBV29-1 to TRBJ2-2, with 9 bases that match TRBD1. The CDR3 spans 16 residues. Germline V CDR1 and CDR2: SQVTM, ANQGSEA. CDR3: CSVEGDRGRNTGELFF. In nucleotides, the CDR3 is TGCAGCGTCGAAGGCGACAGGGGGAGAAACACCGGGGAGCTGTTTTTT.

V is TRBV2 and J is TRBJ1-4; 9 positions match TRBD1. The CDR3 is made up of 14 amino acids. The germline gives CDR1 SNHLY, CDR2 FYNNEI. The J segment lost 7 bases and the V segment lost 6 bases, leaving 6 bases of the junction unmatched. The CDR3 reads CASRTQGATEKLFF. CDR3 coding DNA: TGTGCCAGCAGGACACAGGGGGCGACTGAAAAACTGTTTTTT.

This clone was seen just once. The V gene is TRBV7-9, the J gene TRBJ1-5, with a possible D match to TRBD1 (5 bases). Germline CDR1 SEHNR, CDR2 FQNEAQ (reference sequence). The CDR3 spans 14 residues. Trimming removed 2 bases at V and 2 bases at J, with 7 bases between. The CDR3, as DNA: TGTGCCAGCAGCTTACAGGGCGGCAATCAGCCCCAGCATTTT. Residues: CASSLQGGNQPQHF.

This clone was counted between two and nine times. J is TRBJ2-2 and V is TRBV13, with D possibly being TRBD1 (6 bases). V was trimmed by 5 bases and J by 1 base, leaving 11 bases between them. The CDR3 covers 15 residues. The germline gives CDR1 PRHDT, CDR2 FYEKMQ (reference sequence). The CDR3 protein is CASSTGQRNTGELFF. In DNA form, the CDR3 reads TGTGCCAGCAGCACGGGACAAAGGAACACCGGGGAGCTGTTTTTT.